The 32 T cell receptor beta chains below come from one sample, sequenced in a study of T cells in Graves' hyperthyroidism and ophthalmopathy. Amplification targeted TCR beta CDR3 regions from RNA transcripts. HTBI primers drove first-round RT-PCR of the TCR CDR3. TCRdb re-called the multiplex PCR reads through MiXCR, storing one row per CDR3 protein. The sample has around 530,000 distinct CDR3 sequences; 17% are singletons. Sequencing was done on a sample of blood. The source is a woman between 18 and 30 years old with Graves' ophthalmopathy.

The chain has TRBV4-1 and TRBJ1-2; D perhaps matches TRBD1 (5 bases). V lost 0 bases and J 5 bases, leaving 13 bases between the germline ends. There are 15 residues in the CDR3. Germline CDR1 is MGHRA and CDR2 is YSYEKL. The CDR3 sequence is CASSQDTGRPYGYTF. The CDR3 DNA is TGCGCCAGCAGCCAAGACACGGGACGGCCTTATGGCTACACCTTC.

This clonotype was detected many times. The chain couples TRBV6-1 to TRBJ2-7, with D tentatively TRBD1 (6 bases). In germline, CDR1 is MNHNS, CDR2 SASEGT. With 6 bases removed from V and 3 bases from J, the gap between germline ends came to 15 bases. CDR3 length equals 14 residues. The CDR3 loop reads CASSPGTKNYEQYF. The CDR3 DNA is TGTGCCAGCAGCCCCGGGACAAAGAACTACGAGCAGTACTTC.

Concerning this clonotype itself: Since the CDR3 does not end with the conserved phenylalanine or tryptophan, this likely comes from a read error. This chain's CDR3 is CSTDTGRGLTDTQYV. Here the CDR3 DNA reads TGCAGCACTGACACGGGCAGGGGGCTAACAGATACGCAGTATGTT. The chain is built from TRBV29-1 and TRBJ2-3, with 8 bases identical to TRBD1. With 8 bases clipped from V and 3 bases from J, the junction kept 13 bases outside the gene matches. The V gene's germline CDR1 is SQVTM and CDR2 ANQGSEA. The length of the CDR3 is 15 residues.

This clonotype was observed a few times. The chain links TRBV27 to TRBJ1-4; 7 nucleotides line up with TRBD1. In germline, CDR1 is MNHEY, CDR2 SMNVEV (reference sequence). Unmatched junction bases numbered 16, after V lost 1 base and J lost 8 bases. This CDR3 is built from 18 residues. CDR3 nucleotide sequence: TGTGCCAGCAGTTTATATTCCCTCGGAGGGGGCTTTGAAGAAAAACTGTTTTTT. This translates into CASSLYSLGGGFEEKLFF.

This clonotype was found many times. The genes are TRBV28 and TRBJ1-1, with 8 bases that match TRBD1. The CDR3 length is 14 residues. The germline V gene has CDR1 MDHEN and CDR2 SYDVKM. V lost 4 bases to trimming and J lost 3 bases; unmatched junction nucleotides: 4. CDR3 coding DNA: TGTGCCAGCAGTTCCCCGGACAGGGACACTGAAGCTTTCTTT. This translates into CASSSPDRDTEAFF.

CDR3 protein: CASSVSGVSEAFF. The CDR3 region has the DNA TGTGCCAGCAGCGTGAGCGGGGTCTCTGAAGCTTTCTTT. The chain combines TRBV9 with TRBJ1-1; D unclear. V lost 2 bases and J 6 bases, leaving 11 bases between the germline ends. In germline, CDR1 is SGDLS, CDR2 YYNGEE. The CDR3 length is 13 residues.

This chain uses TRBV4-2 with TRBJ2-1; TRBD2 agrees at 8 bases. The ends lost 0 bases at V and 2 bases at J; junction bases unmatched: 6. Per the germline V gene, CDR1 is LGHNA and CDR2 is YNFKEQ. The CDR3 covers 17 residues. The CDR3 reads CASSQDPGLGTYNEQFF. The DNA for the CDR3 is TGTGCCAGCAGCCAAGATCCGGGACTAGGGACCTACAATGAGCAGTTCTTC.

The table lists this clonotype with many counts. The gene calls are TRBV7-8 and TRBJ2-3, with 11 positions matching TRBD2. V was clipped by 3 bases and J by 6 bases; unmatched bases: 8. Germline assignment: CDR1 SGHVS and CDR2 FQNEAQ. CDR3 length: 16 residues. The CDR3 loop reads CASSFTTGLAGDTQYF. The CDR3 DNA reads as TGTGCCAGCAGCTTCACCACCGGACTAGCGGGCGATACGCAGTATTTT.

The CDR3 DNA is TGTGCCAGCAGCTTTTGGGGACAGGGTTTATCTGAAGCTTTCTTT. This codes for CASSFWGQGLSEAFF. J is TRBJ1-1 and V is TRBV11-2; TRBD1 matches 9 bases. Trimming took 3 bases from V and 6 from J; bases not matched to a gene: 8. Germline V gives CDR1 SGHAT, CDR2 FQNNGV. This CDR3 has 15 amino acids. The full variable domain, with the rest looked up from reference TRBV11-2 and TRBJ1-1, is EAGVAQSPRYKIIEKRQSVAFWCNPISGHATLYWYQQILGQGPKLLIQFQNNGVVDDSQLPKDRFSAERLKGVDSTLKIQPAKLEDSAVYLCASSFWGQGLSEAFFGQGTRLTVV.

There are a few counts of this clonotype. Being one base from a much bigger clone, this may be a read error. This chain connects TRBV28 to TRBJ1-1; D gene uncertain. The CDR3 is made up of 12 amino acids. CDR1 is MDHEN and CDR2 is SYDVKM in the germline V gene. Written as DNA, the CDR3 is TGTGCCGGCAGTCCAGAACCATCTGAAGCTTTCTTT. Its translation is CAGSPEPSEAFF.

The sample holds many counts of this clonotype. The chain carries TRBV20-1 and TRBJ2-7; D is uncertain. Trimming removed 0 bases at V and 2 bases at J, with 5 bases between. CDR3 size: 12 residues. Germline CDR1 DFQATT, CDR2 SNEGSKA (reference sequence). CDR3 protein: CSARDRAYEQYF. CDR3 bases: TGCAGTGCTAGAGATCGGGCCTACGAGCAGTACTTC.

The chain employs TRBV3-1 and TRBJ1-5; TRBD1 aligns across 7 bases. Trimming took 6 bases from V and 3 from J; bases not matched to a gene: 11. The CDR3 loop spans 16 amino acids. The germline V gene encodes CDR1 LGHDT and CDR2 YNNKEL (reference sequence). The CDR3 loop is CASSLRHQGVNQPQHF. The CDR3 nucleotides read TGTGCCAGCAGTTTGAGGCATCAGGGGGTCAATCAGCCCCAGCATTTT.

This clonotype was detected a few times. This chain connects TRBV4-2 to TRBJ2-1, with D perhaps given as TRBD1 or TRBD2 (5 bases each). The germline V gene has CDR1 LGHNA and CDR2 YNFKEQ. Between the trimmed V and J ends, which lost 2 bases and 6 bases, there was a span of 20 bases. The CDR3 sequence is 17 residues long. Written as DNA, the CDR3 is TGTGCCAGCAGCCAACCGACGGGGCAGAAGGGTCCCAATGAGCAGTTCTTC. Translated: CASSQPTGQKGPNEQFF.

This clonotype was counted ten times or more. J is TRBJ2-2 and V is TRBV5-1; D possibly uses TRBD1 or TRBD2 (5 bases each). The V and J ends lost 2 bases and 0 bases respectively, with 14 bases between them. The CDR3 contains 17 residues. Germline CDR1 SGHRS, CDR2 YFSETQ. This chain's CDR3 is CASSLGAGGTNTGELFF. CDR3 coding DNA: TGCGCCAGCAGCTTAGGGGCAGGAGGAACGAACACCGGGGAGCTGTTTTTT.

The sample holds a few counts of this clonotype. The J gene is TRBJ2-7, the V gene TRBV7-9; the match to TRBD2 covers 7 bases. The CDR3 length is 15 residues. V lost 3 bases, J lost 3 bases, and 8 bases stayed unmatched. CDR1 is SEHNR and CDR2 is FQNEAQ in the germline V gene (reference sequence). The CDR3 reads CASSFWAGADYEQYF. CDR3 DNA sequence: TGTGCCAGCAGCTTCTGGGCGGGAGCAGACTACGAGCAGTACTTC.

In regard to this clonotype: Given a much more abundant clone one base away, this may be a read error. This rearrangement joins TRBV4-1 to TRBJ2-3; 7 nucleotides agree with TRBD2. Per germline, CDR1 MGHRA and CDR2 YSYEKL. CDR3 length: 14 residues. V lost 9 bases to trimming and J lost 0 bases; unmatched junction nucleotides: 6. The CDR3 nucleotides are TGCGCCAGAAGTCTAGCGGCTAGCACAGATACGCAGTATTTT. Translated, it gives CARSLAASTDTQYF.

The table lists this clonotype with many counts. The V and J genes are TRBV28 and TRBJ1-3; no firm D call. Germline V CDR1 and CDR2: MDHEN, SYDVKM. Trimming removed 3 bases at V and 0 bases at J, with 9 bases between. The CDR3 length is 15 residues. The chain's CDR3 is CASSFDGLSGNTIYF. The CDR3 DNA reads TGTGCCAGCAGTTTCGACGGACTCTCTGGAAACACCATATATTTT.

This clonotype has a count of ten or more. The chain recombines TRBV20-1 with TRBJ2-7, with TRBD1 matching 9 bases. CDR3 length: 14 amino acids. Germline V gives CDR1 DFQATT, CDR2 SNEGSKA (reference sequence). The junction had 7 bases not matched to a gene; V was cut back by 6 bases and J by 1 base. The CDR3 loop reads CSAPPGQGSYEQYF. CDR3 DNA sequence: TGCAGTGCACCCCCGGGACAGGGTTCCTACGAGCAGTACTTC.

This clonotype was seen ten or more times. The V call is TRBV7-8, the J call TRBJ2-7; no firm D call. The CDR3 is made up of 13 amino acids. The germline gives CDR1 SGHVS, CDR2 FQNEAQ. Deletions cut 5 bases from V and 6 bases from J, with 14 bases between. CDR3 nucleotide sequence: TGTGCCAGCAGCCCAACCAGGCCCCTCGAGCAGTACTTC. This sequence encodes CASSPTRPLEQYF.

A note on this clonotype: The junction and the germline gene differ at one end; a read error may be behind it. The genes are TRBV19 and TRBJ2-7; 13 nucleotides agree with TRBD2. The CDR3 consists of 16 residues. CDR1 and CDR2 from the germline V gene are LNHDA and SQIVND (reference sequence). This chain's CDR3 is CASSIGLAGVTYEQYF. The CDR3 DNA reads TGTGCCAGTAGCATAGGACTAGCGGGAGTGACCTACGAGCAGTACTTC.

V is TRBV6-1 and J is TRBJ2-1, with D possibly being TRBD2 (6 bases). The CDR3 covers 15 residues. CDR1 and CDR2 (germline): MNHNS, SASEGT. Deletions cut 0 bases from V and 3 bases from J, with 9 bases between. As DNA, the CDR3 is TGTGCCAGCAGTGAAGCGGGGGGATTCTACAATGAGCAGTTCTTC. Translated, it gives CASSEAGGFYNEQFF.

The sample holds a few counts of this clonotype. This chain connects TRBV20-1 to TRBJ2-7; 9 bases are shared with TRBD2. The CDR3 covers 16 residues. Losses at the gene ends were 2 bases for V and 1 base for J; bases not matched to a gene: 9. Germline V lookup: CDR1 DFQATT, CDR2 SNEGSKA (reference sequence). The CDR3 DNA follows: TGCAGTGCTAGACGCTGGCTAGCGGGGCTTTCCTACGAGCAGTACTTC. It translates to CSARRWLAGLSYEQYF.

This clonotype occurred a few times. The chain is built from TRBV27 and TRBJ1-4, with D tentatively TRBD1 (5 bases). This CDR3 comprises 16 residues. Germline assignment: CDR1 MNHEY and CDR2 SMNVEV (reference sequence). V dropped 6 bases and J dropped 0 bases, with 14 bases sitting between them. The CDR3 sequence is CASRNTGTATNEKLFF. In DNA, the CDR3 is TGTGCCAGCAGAAATACAGGAACCGCAACTAATGAAAAACTGTTTTTT.

This clonotype was seen a few times. The chain couples TRBV30 to TRBJ2-3, with 11 bases that match TRBD1. Germline CDR1 GTSNPN, CDR2 SVGIG (reference sequence). This CDR3 comprises 16 residues. J lost 2 bases, V lost 3 bases, and 7 bases had no gene match. Written as DNA, the CDR3 is TGTGCCTGGAGCGCGGGACAGGGGGATTACACAGATACGCAGTATTTT. Protein: CAWSAGQGDYTDTQYF.

This clonotype occurred many times. This chain connects TRBV20-1 to TRBJ2-7; D may correspond to TRBD1 or TRBD2 (5 bases each). This CDR3 is built from 11 residues. Germline CDR1 DFQATT, CDR2 SNEGSKA (reference sequence). Written as DNA, the CDR3 is TGCACCCTAGGGACCGCCTACGAGCAGTACTTC. Translating gives CTLGTAYEQYF.

This clonotype has a count of ten or more. J is TRBJ2-3 and V is TRBV7-9, with 9 bases that match TRBD2. This CDR3 has 16 amino acids. V shed 0 bases, J shed 1 base, and the junction held 2 bases outside the gene matches. In germline, CDR1 is SEHNR, CDR2 FQNEAQ (reference sequence). The CDR3 DNA follows: TGTGCCAGCAGCTTAGCGGAGCGGGAGGGCACAGATACGCAGTATTTT. Protein: CASSLAEREGTDTQYF.

This clonotype was counted ten times or more. V usage is TRBV7-9 and J usage is TRBJ2-7; D is perhaps TRBD2 (5 bases). The V end lost 1 base, the J end lost 2 bases, and 15 bases lay between the germline ends. CDR1 and CDR2 from the germline V gene are SEHNR and FQNEAQ (reference sequence). This CDR3 has 16 residues. The CDR3 region is CASSLEVRRVPYEQYF. CDR3 nucleotides: TGTGCCAGCAGCTTAGAGGTACGGCGGGTCCCCTACGAGCAGTACTTC.

This clonotype showed up many times. This sequence joins TRBV7-2 and TRBJ2-7; D ambiguous. The CDR3 extends over 16 amino acids. CDR1 SGHTA and CDR2 FQGNSA come from the germline V gene. Trimming cost V 1 base and J 0 bases, with 13 bases left between them. Written as DNA, the CDR3 is TGTGCCAGCAGCTTAGAACCTTTTACGAGCTCCTACGAGCAGTACTTC. Translated, it gives CASSLEPFTSSYEQYF.

This clonotype has just a few counts. J is TRBJ1-5 and V is TRBV6-1, with D possibly TRBD1 on 5 matching bases. In germline, CDR1 is MNHNS, CDR2 SASEGT. V dropped 7 bases and J dropped 3 bases, with 10 bases sitting between them. The CDR3 length is 13 residues. The CDR3 coding sequence is TGTGCCAGCACGAGGGGCCCCAATCAGCCCCAGCATTTT. Protein sequence: CASTRGPNQPQHF.

The chain links TRBV7-2 to TRBJ2-7; D is possibly TRBD2 (6 bases). From germline, CDR1 is SGHTA and CDR2 FQGNSA. The V end was cut by 5 bases, the J end by 2 bases, with 13 bases between. The CDR3 covers 14 residues. The DNA of the CDR3 is TGTGCCAGCAGCGAGTATAGCGGCCCCTACGAGCAGTACTTC. This sequence encodes CASSEYSGPYEQYF.

This clonotype was seen at least ten times. The chain couples TRBV27 to TRBJ2-1; D uncertain. The V end was cut by 3 bases, the J end by 0 bases, with 9 bases between. The CDR3 sequence is 15 residues long. CDR1 is MNHEY, CDR2 SMNVEV, per germline (reference sequence). The CDR3 nucleotides are TGTGCCAGCAGTTTGGCCGCGAGCTCCTACAATGAGCAGTTCTTC. It yields the protein CASSLAASSYNEQFF.

At least ten counts were recorded for this clonotype. The V call is TRBV30, the J call TRBJ1-2, with D possibly TRBD1 on 6 matching bases. CDR1 and CDR2 (germline): GTSNPN, SVGIG (reference sequence). The length of the CDR3 is 14 residues. With 0 bases removed from V and 2 bases from J, the gap between germline ends came to 10 bases. The DNA for the CDR3 is TGTGCCTGGAGTGTACACAGGGTGAACTATGGCTACACCTTC. Protein: CAWSVHRVNYGYTF.